This T cell receptor (beta chain) was identified in a study of blood T cell repertoires in COVID-19. Study summary: The United States, Italy and Spain provided the acute and convalescent COVID-19 samples. Sources were T cells, B-cell-depleted T cells, or PBMCs; the material itself was cDNA or gDNA.

In the source study's methods: Quantification of nucleated cells was approximated via reference gene primer amplification. The method was immunoSEQ multiplex PCR; TCRdb's version includes in-frame clones alone and lacks a portion of them. V and J calls and clone size follow that table, whereas D and trimming were derived from the DNA. The sample contains about 98,000 clones, more than 75% of which appear only once. Trimming took off 4 bases at V and 7 bases at J, with 8 bases between the two ends. The germline CDR1 and CDR2 sequences are SEHNR and FQNEAQ (reference sequence). There are 12 residues in the CDR3.

The V gene is TRBV7-9, the J gene TRBJ1-5; TRBD1 is a possible D gene (5 bases). This clonotype originated in a man at least 80 years old with acute or convalescent COVID-19. Sequencing was done on a sample of peripheral blood. Here the CDR3 DNA reads TGTGCCAGCAGCTGGGGGGAACAGCCCCAGCATTTT. It encodes CASSWGEQPQHF.